This T cell receptor beta chain was sequenced during a study of shared clonotypes between healthy human individuals. This clone was picked up a small number of times. The table came from immunoSEQ multiplex PCR; TCRdb's copy has only in-frame clones and leaves some out. The sample carries 400,000 to 600,000 clones, 95% to 97% recorded once. CDR3 length: 12 amino acids. The V end was cut by 3 bases, the J end by 0 bases, with 4 bases between. Germline V lookup: CDR1 SGHRS, CDR2 YFSETQ. Input material: naive CD4+ T cells sorted from blood. Subset meaning: CD45RA+ positively selected. The receptor was isolated from a woman aged 30 to 39 in good health. V usage is TRBV5-1 and J usage is TRBJ2-7; D gene uncertain. This CDR3 reads CASSSNSYEQYF. Here the CDR3 DNA reads TGCGCCAGCAGCTCCAACTCCTACGAGCAGTACTTC.